This T cell receptor (beta chain) stems from a study of T cell responses to AZD1222 COVID-19 vaccine. With regard to this clone: As yet, its antigen is unknown.

Measured with immunoSEQ multiplex PCR; TCRdb has only the in-frame clones, and not every one. This table has about 120,000 clones, approximately 90% appearing once. Trimming pared 3 bases from V and 6 bases from J, leaving 12 bases between. Germline V gene data show CDR1 as SGHDT and CDR2 as YYEEEE. This CDR3 has 14 amino acids. Regarding the study as a whole: Only six or seven AZD1222 recipients tested seropositive at baseline.

The specimen comprised peripheral blood, sampled on day 0 of AZD1222 vaccination. This TCR came from an adult in good health. The rearrangement links TRBV5-6 to TRBJ2-2; D is possibly TRBD2 (5 bases). The CDR3 protein is CASSSGSLAGELFF. The CDR3 DNA is TGTGCCAGCAGCTCGGGGAGTCTGGCCGGGGAGCTGTTTTTT. Together with reference TRBV5-6 and TRBJ2-2, the CDR3 gives the full variable domain: DAGVTQSPTHLIKTRGQQVTLRCSPKSGHDTVSWYQQALGQGPQFIFQYYEEEERQRGNFPDRFSGHQFPNYSSELNVNALLLGDSALYLCASSSGSLAGELFFGEGSRLTVL.